Below, 6 T cell receptor beta chains from the same sample are listed, as sequenced in a study of T cells in tumors after PD-1 blockade (dated by TCRdb to the late 2010s). The library relied on the immunoSEQ multiplex PCR assay. The clones in this table, taken by TCRdb from immuneACCESS, are in-frame only. Not every clone is retained; where verified, under half of the shortfall comes from an unresolved V gene, and the cause of the rest is unknown. This sample gives about 10,000 clones in total; 50% to 70% of them show up just once. The top ten clones comprise around 13% of the sample. The sample's time point label is to be understood as: after anti-PD-1 therapy. Material: tumor tissue, obtained after anti-PD-1 treatment. These receptor sequences come from a human donor with basal cell carcinoma.

This clone showed up just a few times. The CDR3 DNA reads TGTGCCAGCAGCTTAGGAGTGCTAGTTGAGCAGTTCTTC. This sequence encodes CASSLGVLVEQFF. This rearrangement joins TRBV7-2 to TRBJ2-1; D not certain. Trimming stripped 1 base from V and 9 bases from J, with 10 bases between. The CDR3 totals 13 residues. Germline V lookup: CDR1 SGHTA, CDR2 FQGNSA.

The rearrangement uses TRBV5-1 and TRBJ2-7; TRBD1 aligns across 9 bases. V was clipped by 0 bases and J by 4 bases; unmatched bases: 5. The CDR3 contains 15 residues. Germline V gene sequence: CDR1 SGHRS, CDR2 YFSETQ. DNA of the CDR3: TGCGCCAGCAGCTTGGGGGACAGGGACCCATACGAGCAGTACTTC. Protein product: CASSLGDRDPYEQYF. Complete variable domain (other parts from reference TRBV5-1 and TRBJ2-7): KAGVTQTPRYLIKTRGQQVTLSCSPISGHRSVSWYQQTPGQGLQFLFEYFSETQRNKGNFPGRFSGRQFSNSRSEMNVSTLELGDSALYLCASSLGDRDPYEQYFGPGTRLTVT.

The CDR3 is CASSPRVETRSYNSPLHF. The CDR3 region has the DNA TGCGCCAGCAGCCCTAGAGTGGAAACCCGCTCCTATAATTCACCCCTCCACTTT. The chain has TRBV4-1 and TRBJ1-6, with D unclear. Trimming pared 4 bases from V and 0 bases from J, leaving 16 bases between. The CDR3 contains 18 residues. Germline loops: CDR1 MGHRA, CDR2 YSYEKL.

The V gene is TRBV7-2, the J gene TRBJ2-1; D possibly corresponds to TRBD2 (6 bases). CDR1 is SGHTA and CDR2 is FQGNSA in the germline V gene. This CDR3 comprises 13 residues. Trimming took off 5 bases at V and 12 bases at J, with 17 bases between the two ends. The CDR3 DNA reads as TGTGCCAGCAGCCCACAGACTAGTTTTGGGCAGTTCTTC. Translating gives CASSPQTSFGQFF.

This clone was counted between two and nine times. The chain combines TRBV7-9 with TRBJ1-4; the match to TRBD1 covers 8 bases. Germline-derived CDR1 and CDR2 are SEHNR and FQNEAQ (reference sequence). Trimming at V came to 1 base and at J to 8 bases, leaving 3 bases not matched to a gene. The CDR3 is 14 residues long. The CDR3 DNA is TGTGCCAGCAGCTTAGGCTCAGGGGGCGAAAAACTGTTTTTT. Protein sequence: CASSLGSGGEKLFF.

This chain connects TRBV15 to TRBJ2-3; 8 nucleotides agree with TRBD2. Germline V lookup: CDR1 LNHNV, CDR2 YYDKDF (reference sequence). This CDR3 has 15 residues. The V gene end was trimmed by 6 bases and the J gene end by 0 bases; junction bases not matched to a gene: 5. CDR3 residues: CATRVGRASTDTQYF. DNA for the CDR3: TGTGCCACCAGGGTCGGGAGGGCAAGCACAGATACGCAGTATTTT.